One sample yielded the 8 T cell receptor beta chains listed below, sequenced in a study of cytomegalovirus exposure and HLA in healthy donors. PCR employed 60 Vbeta and 13 Jbeta primers. The protocol was immunoSEQ multiplex PCR, while the TCRdb copy is restricted to in-frame clones and leaves out a portion. The data show over 130,000 clones, 70% to 75% seen once. The sample consisted of PBMCs. Source of these receptors: a young woman in good health and CMV-seronegative.

CDR3 protein: CASGTGYGEQYF. Here the CDR3 DNA reads TGTGCCTCGGGGACAGGGTACGGCGAGCAGTACTTC. The rearrangement links TRBV30 to TRBJ2-7; 9 nucleotides align to TRBD1. Germline CDR1 is GTSNPN and CDR2 is SVGIG (reference sequence). The CDR3 has 12 residues. The V gene end was trimmed by 7 bases and the J gene end by 6 bases; junction bases not matched to a gene: 7.

The rearrangement joins TRBV6-1 to TRBJ2-3, with D hard to call. Per the germline V gene, CDR1 is MNHNS and CDR2 is SASEGT. The CDR3 spans 14 residues. V was clipped by 1 base and J by 1 base, with 6 bases between them. The CDR3 here is CASSEGEGTDTQYF. The CDR3 DNA reads as TGTGCCAGCAGTGAAGGAGAGGGCACAGATACGCAGTATTTT.

The CDR3 sequence: CASSRGQYYEQYV. In DNA, the CDR3 is TGTGCCAGCAGCCGGGGACAGTACTACGAGCAGTACGTC. This chain connects TRBV6-5 to TRBJ2-7, with 7 bases identical to TRBD1. The length of the CDR3 is 13 residues. V lost 6 bases, J lost 3 bases, and 5 bases stayed unmatched. The germline V gene encodes CDR1 MNHEY and CDR2 SVGAGI.

This sequence joins TRBV28 and TRBJ1-2; D is ambiguous. Germline V lookup: CDR1 MDHEN, CDR2 SYDVKM. The CDR3 consists of 13 residues. V lost 2 bases, J lost 2 bases, and 6 bases lay in between. The CDR3 here is CASSLLRNYGYTF. The CDR3 DNA reads as TGTGCCAGCAGTTTACTCAGGAACTATGGCTACACCTTC.

The chain is built from TRBV4-2 and TRBJ2-7, with TRBD2 matching over 11 bases. The CDR3 has 16 residues. Germline V gene sequence: CDR1 LGHNA, CDR2 YNFKEQ. Trimming took 3 bases from V and 1 from J; bases not matched to a gene: 5. The CDR3: CASSQVGTSGSYEQYF. For the CDR3, the DNA is TGTGCCAGCAGCCAGGTAGGGACTAGCGGATCCTACGAGCAGTACTTC.

V is TRBV30 and J is TRBJ2-7; 7 positions agree with TRBD2. J lost 2 bases, V lost 1 base, and 11 bases had no gene match. The CDR3 is 16 amino acids. The germline CDR1 and CDR2 sequences are GTSNPN and SVGIG (reference sequence). This chain's CDR3 is CAWSEGMLADTYEQYF. CDR3 in DNA: TGTGCCTGGAGTGAGGGGATGCTAGCGGACACCTACGAGCAGTACTTC.

The chain is built from TRBV4-2 and TRBJ2-7; D is perhaps TRBD1 (6 bases). The ends were cut back, 4 bases at V and 5 bases at J, with 15 bases in the middle. The CDR3 is 14 amino acids. Germline V gene sequence: CDR1 LGHNA, CDR2 YNFKEQ. DNA for the CDR3: TGTGCCAGCAGCCGGACCTTACAGGGTAACGAGCAGTACTTC. Protein sequence: CASSRTLQGNEQYF.

V and J are TRBV5-1 and TRBJ2-1; 12 bases align to TRBD2. There are 17 residues in the CDR3. Trimming removed 4 bases from V and 4 bases from J; junction bases left unmatched: 9. CDR1 and CDR2 (germline): SGHRS, YFSETQ. The CDR3 coding sequence is TGCGCCAGCAGCCAAACTAGCGGGGGGCCCGCTTACAATGAGCAGTTCTTC. Translating gives CASSQTSGGPAYNEQFF.